A single sample is the source of the 28 T cell receptor beta chains below, sequenced in a study of blood T cell repertoires in COVID-19. Clones were read by immunoSEQ multiplex PCR, and TCRdb kept only the in-frame ones, dropping some. The data show under 150,000 clones, around 80% seen once. Input material: peripheral blood. The receptors stem from a woman older than 75 with acute or convalescent COVID-19.

The V call is TRBV7-9, the J call TRBJ1-5; D may be TRBD1 (6 bases). V was cut by 4 bases and J by 6 bases, with 25 bases left in between. The CDR3 extends over 18 amino acids. Germline CDR1 and CDR2: SEHNR and FQNEAQ (reference sequence). The CDR3 reads CASSSSSVIQGGSQPQHF. In DNA, the CDR3 is TGTGCCAGCAGCTCCTCCTCCGTCATTCAAGGGGGAAGTCAGCCCCAGCATTTT.

A few counts support this clone. The rearrangement joins TRBV24-1 to TRBJ2-2; D is uncertain. V gave up 5 bases and J gave up 5 bases, with 11 bases separating them. There are 14 residues in the CDR3. The germline V gene encodes CDR1 KGHDR and CDR2 SFDVKD. The CDR3 here is CATSASLPTGELFF. In DNA, the CDR3 is TGTGCCACCAGTGCCAGTCTTCCGACCGGGGAGCTGTTTTTT.

The chain has TRBV7-8 and TRBJ1-1, with 8 bases matching TRBD1. Trimming removed 1 base from V and 5 bases from J; junction bases left unmatched: 6. CDR3 length equals 15 residues. Germline values: CDR1 SGHVS, CDR2 FQNEAQ. The CDR3 DNA follows: TGTGCCAGCAGCTTAGGCTGGCAGGGGGCAACTGAAGCTTTCTTT. Encoded protein: CASSLGWQGATEAFF.

The chain uses TRBV7-2 and TRBJ2-3; the D gene is possibly TRBD2 (5 bases). This CDR3 is 14 amino acids long. The ends were cut back, 11 bases at V and 1 base at J, with 16 bases in the middle. CDR1 SGHTA and CDR2 FQGNSA come from the germline V gene. Here the CDR3 reads CASKAGSGTDTQYF. CDR3 DNA: TGTGCCTCTAAAGCCGGTAGCGGCACAGATACGCAGTATTTT. Full variable domain (missing parts from reference TRBV7-2 and TRBJ2-3): GAGVSQSPSNKVTEKGKDVELRCDPISGHTALYWYRQSLGQGLEFLIYFQGNSAPDKSGLPSDRFSAERTGGSVSTLTIQRTQQEDSAVYLCASKAGSGTDTQYFGPGTRLTVL.

The rearrangement joins TRBV19 to TRBJ1-5; TRBD1 agrees at 9 bases. The V gene's germline CDR1 is LNHDA and CDR2 SQIVND (reference sequence). The trim removed 6 bases at V and 4 bases at J, leaving 7 bases unmatched. The CDR3 length is 15 residues. The chain's CDR3 is CASRNTGTGNQPQHF. In nucleotides, the CDR3 is TGTGCCAGTAGGAATACCGGGACAGGGAATCAGCCCCAGCATTTT.

The chain joins TRBV18 to TRBJ1-5; the match to TRBD1 covers 8 bases. CDR1 and CDR2 from the germline V gene are KGHSH and LQKENI. The CDR3 is 14 residues long. V dropped 8 bases and J dropped 7; count of bases not matched to a gene: 10. The CDR3 DNA reads as TGTGCCAGCGACAGGGGATCGACAAGCCAGCCCCAGCATTTT. This gives the protein CASDRGSTSQPQHF.

This clone has only one observation. The V and J genes are TRBV24-1 and TRBJ2-6; 7 bases are a match to TRBD1. The V and J ends lost 4 bases and 2 bases, in that order; junction bases with no gene match: 4. CDR1 and CDR2 from the germline V gene are KGHDR and SFDVKD. This CDR3 has 16 residues. For the CDR3, the DNA is TGTGCCACCAGTGACATTGACAGGGCTGGGGCCAACGTCCTGACTTTC. Amino acids: CATSDIDRAGANVLTF.

This clone was counted between two and nine times. V usage is TRBV19 and J usage is TRBJ1-1; TRBD1 matches 8 bases. Germline lookup yields CDR1 LNHDA and CDR2 SQIVND (reference sequence). With V trimmed by 5 bases and J by 2 bases, 4 bases remained unmatched. The CDR3 has 14 residues. The CDR3 here is CASSAGQGNTEAFF. The CDR3 coding sequence is TGTGCCAGTAGTGCTGGACAGGGAAACACTGAAGCTTTCTTT.

The V and J genes are TRBV6-5 and TRBJ1-2; TRBD1 matches at 10 bases. The CDR3 has 14 amino acids. Germline assignment: CDR1 MNHEY and CDR2 SVGAGI. Trimming cost V 6 bases and J 4 bases; bases outside gene matches: 5. The CDR3 spells CASRSDRGVYGYTF. The CDR3 DNA is TGTGCCAGCAGGTCGGACAGGGGGGTCTATGGCTACACCTTC.

The chain is built from TRBV4-3 and TRBJ2-7; D is ambiguous. This CDR3 spans 13 amino acids. Per the germline V gene, CDR1 is LGHNA and CDR2 is YSLEER. Between the trimmed V and J ends, which lost 0 bases and 3 bases, there was a span of 6 bases. CDR3 nucleotides: TGCGCCAGCAGCCAAGATCTCCTCTACGAGCAGTACTTC. Translation: CASSQDLLYEQYF.

Notes on this clone: The sample contains more than one DNA sequence encoding this CDR3. This rearrangement joins TRBV5-1 to TRBJ1-6; D unclear. The CDR3 is 13 amino acids. CDR1 is SGHRS and CDR2 is YFSETQ in the germline V gene. V lost 0 bases and J lost 10, with 8 bases in between. CDR3 nucleotides: TGCGCCAGCAGCTTGGAAGCCGGGTCACCCCTCCACTTT. Protein: CASSLEAGSPLHF.

This clone was detected only once. The rearrangement uses TRBV4-3 and TRBJ1-2; 9 bases are a match to TRBD1. V shed 2 bases, J shed 6 bases, and the junction held 7 bases outside the gene matches. The CDR3 consists of 15 residues. The germline gives CDR1 LGHNA, CDR2 YSLEER. CDR3 coding DNA: TGCGCCAGCAGCCAATTCACAGGGGGCGCGAATGGCTACACCTTC. It specifies CASSQFTGGANGYTF.

V and J are TRBV7-2 and TRBJ1-2; D possibly corresponds to TRBD1 (5 bases). Trimming shortened V by 4 bases and J by 4 bases, and 19 bases separated the two germline ends. The CDR3 has 16 amino acids. The germline V gene encodes CDR1 SGHTA and CDR2 FQGNSA. In DNA, the CDR3 is TGTGCCAGCAGCTCTTACACGGGGGGGGTTAGCTATGGCTACACCTTC. This translates into CASSSYTGGVSYGYTF.

The chain couples TRBV4-3 to TRBJ1-3; 10 bases agree with TRBD1. The CDR3 has 17 amino acids. Germline assignment: CDR1 LGHNA and CDR2 YSLEER. Germline trimming cut 3 bases from V and 0 bases from J; bases unmatched to any gene: 5. Written as DNA, the CDR3 is TGCGCCAGCAGCCAGCCCGGGACAGGGGACTCTGGAAACACCATATATTTT. Its translation: CASSQPGTGDSGNTIYF.

This clone showed up just once. The CDR3, as DNA: TGCGCCAGCAGCCAAACCGGGGACTCGCCTAGCACAGATACGCAGTATTTT. Encoded protein: CASSQTGDSPSTDTQYF. The J gene is TRBJ2-3, the V gene TRBV5-1, with D perhaps matching TRBD2 (6 bases). This CDR3 spans 17 amino acids. Trimming removed 4 bases at V and 0 bases at J, with 18 bases between. Germline-derived CDR1 and CDR2 are SGHRS and YFSETQ. Full variable domain (remainder filled in from reference TRBV5-1 and TRBJ2-3): KAGVTQTPRYLIKTRGQQVTLSCSPISGHRSVSWYQQTPGQGLQFLFEYFSETQRNKGNFPGRFSGRQFSNSRSEMNVSTLELGDSALYLCASSQTGDSPSTDTQYFGPGTRLTVL.

This chain links TRBV9 with TRBJ2-7; tentatively, D is TRBD2 (6 bases). The CDR3 is 15 amino acids. V gave up 4 bases and J gave up 2 bases, with 16 bases separating them. Germline assignment: CDR1 SGDLS and CDR2 YYNGEE. CDR3 amino acids: CASSPNPGGAYEQYF. In DNA, the CDR3 is TGTGCCAGCAGCCCAAATCCCGGGGGTGCCTACGAGCAGTACTTC.

This clone was detected only once. J is TRBJ1-5 and V is TRBV4-2; D may be TRBD1 (6 bases). Looked up from germline, CDR1 is LGHNA and CDR2 is YNFKEQ. The CDR3 length is 15 residues. V was trimmed by 0 bases and J by 4 bases, leaving 10 bases between them. The CDR3 here is CASSQERGGNQPQHF. The CDR3 DNA reads TGTGCCAGCAGCCAAGAAAGGGGGGGGAATCAGCCCCAGCATTTT.

The chain combines TRBV7-3 with TRBJ2-1, with a possible D match to TRBD1 (5 bases). Germline V lookup: CDR1 SGHTA, CDR2 FQGTGA. Trimming took 1 base from V and 8 from J, leaving 12 bases between them. The CDR3 contains 14 residues. CDR3 in DNA: TGTGCCAGCAGCTTAAACGCAGGGTATGATGAGCAGTTCTTC. Its translation: CASSLNAGYDEQFF.

This sequence joins TRBV7-8 and TRBJ2-5; TRBD2 is a possible D gene (6 bases). This CDR3 spans 14 amino acids. The V and J ends lost 3 bases and 5 bases respectively, with 13 bases between them. The germline CDR1 and CDR2 sequences are SGHVS and FQNEAQ. CDR3 DNA: TGTGCCAGCAGCTTTCGGGACTCTGGGGAGACCCAGTACTTC. Its protein product is CASSFRDSGETQYF. Complete variable domain (other parts from reference TRBV7-8 and TRBJ2-5): GAGVSQSPRYKVAKRGQDVALRCDPISGHVSLFWYQQALGQGPEFLTYFQNEAQLDKSGLPSDRFFAERPEGSVSTLKIQRTQQEDSAVYLCASSFRDSGETQYFGPGTRLLVL.

The genes are TRBV12-5 and TRBJ2-3, with TRBD2 matching 7 bases. Unmatched junction bases numbered 5, after V lost 8 bases and J lost 0 bases. Germline assignment: CDR1 LGHNT and CDR2 FRNRAP. The CDR3 runs 14 residues. In nucleotides, the CDR3 is TGTGCTAGTAGAGCGGGGACTAGCACAGATACGCAGTATTTT. Translated, it gives CASRAGTSTDTQYF.

This clone was observed a single time. The chain links TRBV19 to TRBJ1-2; 9 nucleotides agree with TRBD1. V dropped 6 bases and J dropped 3; count of bases not matched to a gene: 11. The CDR3 has 16 amino acids. CDR1 is LNHDA, CDR2 SQIVND, per germline (reference sequence). The CDR3: CASSGTGQWLDYGYTF. The DNA of the CDR3 is TGTGCCAGTAGCGGGACAGGGCAATGGTTGGACTATGGCTACACCTTC.

The chain is built from TRBV5-1 and TRBJ2-2, with D unclear. Germline lookup yields CDR1 SGHRS and CDR2 YFSETQ. The CDR3 loop spans 12 amino acids. The germline V and J ends were trimmed by 1 base and 8 bases, with 6 bases remaining between them. CDR3 in DNA: TGCGCCAGCAGCTTGAACCAGGGGGAGCTGTTTTTT. Encoded protein: CASSLNQGELFF.

The V call is TRBV7-9, the J call TRBJ2-5, with 10 bases lining up with TRBD1. Looked up from germline, CDR1 is SEHNR and CDR2 is FQNEAQ (reference sequence). V gave up 3 bases and J gave up 5 bases; unmatched junction bases: 12. This CDR3 region has 17 residues. This CDR3 reads CASSFGTGTGVVETQYF. For the CDR3, the DNA is TGTGCCAGCAGCTTCGGTACCGGGACAGGGGTGGTTGAGACCCAGTACTTC. Based on the CDR3 plus reference TRBV7-9 and TRBJ2-5, the full variable domain is DTGVSQNPRHKITKRGQNVTFRCDPISEHNRLYWYRQTLGQGPEFLTYFQNEAQLEKSRLLSDRFSAERPKGSFSTLEIQRTEQGDSAMYLCASSFGTGTGVVETQYFGPGTRLLVL.

This chain uses TRBV5-5 with TRBJ2-7; 8 positions agree with TRBD2. Germline assignment: CDR1 SGHKS and CDR2 YYEKEE (reference sequence). Trimming at V came to 4 bases and at J to 2 bases, leaving 8 bases not matched to a gene. The CDR3 consists of 15 residues. The CDR3 coding sequence is TGTGCCAGCAGCCCCGGACTAGCAGCCCCCTACGAGCAGTACTTC. Its protein product is CASSPGLAAPYEQYF.

The V gene is TRBV6-2 or TRBV6-3, the J gene TRBJ1-1, with a possible D match to TRBD1 (5 bases). Trimming removed 2 bases from V and 5 bases from J, with 12 bases in between. CDR1 is MNHEY and CDR2 is SVGEGT in the germline V gene. This CDR3 is 14 amino acids long. The CDR3 region is CASSYGRGVTEAFF. CDR3 nucleotides: TGTGCCAGCAGTTACGGCCGGGGGGTTACTGAAGCTTTCTTT.

In this sample, this clone turned up once. The chain links TRBV21-1 to TRBJ1-6; no DNA check was done on the table's D call, TRBD1. TRBV21-1 constitutes a pseudogene. The CDR3 totals 16 residues. The CDR3 nucleotides are TGTGCCAGCAGCAAAGCGCTGGCAGCCTATAATTCACCCCTCCACTTT. This codes for CASSKALAAYNSPLHF.

The J gene is TRBJ2-2, the V gene TRBV5-4; TRBD2 matches at 11 bases. Germline lookup yields CDR1 SGHNT and CDR2 YYREEE (reference sequence). With 5 bases clipped from V and 4 bases from J, the junction kept 16 bases outside the gene matches. The CDR3 is made up of 19 amino acids. The CDR3 is CASRPTIAGGPSPTGELFF. CDR3 nucleotide sequence: TGTGCCAGCAGACCTACGATAGCGGGAGGGCCGTCCCCCACCGGGGAGCTGTTTTTT. Combining the CDR3 with reference TRBV5-4 and TRBJ2-2 gives the whole variable domain ETGVTQSPTHLIKTRGQQVTLRCSSQSGHNTVSWYQQALGQGPQFIFQYYREEENGRGNFPPRFSGLQFPNYSSELNVNALELDDSALYLCASRPTIAGGPSPTGELFFGEGSRLTVL.

This clone was counted a single time. This chain links TRBV28 with TRBJ1-2; TRBD1 matches 7 bases. Germline CDR1 and CDR2: MDHEN and SYDVKM. Trimming cost V 10 bases and J 7 bases; bases outside gene matches: 9. The CDR3 contains 12 residues. CDR3 sequence reads: CANSDRMGGYTF. CDR3 DNA sequence: TGTGCCAACTCGGACAGGATGGGTGGCTACACCTTC.